These 27 T cell receptor beta chains share one sample of origin, sequenced in a study of T cell responses to AZD1222 COVID-19 vaccine. Sequenced by immunoSEQ multiplex PCR; TCRdb stores in-frame clones only, minus some. The data hold about 160,000 clones, with approximately 92% observed a single time. This specimen was peripheral blood, taken on day 0 of AZD1222 vaccination. All receptors come from an adult in good health.

In its sample, this clone was seen once. The J gene is TRBJ2-5, the V gene TRBV3-1 (or the pseudogene TRBV3-2); D perhaps matches TRBD1 (6 bases). V gave up 4 bases and J gave up 4 bases, with 13 bases separating them. The CDR3 totals 14 residues. The germline CDR1 and CDR2 sequences are LGHDT and YNNKEL (reference sequence). The CDR3: CASSRDRFLETQYF. The DNA for the CDR3 is TGTGCCAGCAGCCGAGACAGGTTCCTAGAGACCCAGTACTTC.

In this sample, this clone turned up a few times. This chain's CDR3 is CASSYSMGRGMNTGELFF. The CDR3 bases are TGTGCCAGCAGTTACTCTATGGGCAGGGGTATGAACACCGGGGAGCTGTTTTTT. V gene TRBV6-2 or TRBV6-3 combines with J gene TRBJ2-2; D is possibly TRBD1 (6 bases). Between the trimmed V and J ends, which lost 0 bases and 1 base, there was a span of 15 bases. The CDR3 is 18 amino acids. From germline, CDR1 is MNHEY and CDR2 SVGEGT.

The chain combines TRBV18 with TRBJ2-4; 13 bases line up with TRBD2. The CDR3 runs 20 residues. CDR1 KGHSH and CDR2 LQKENI come from the germline V gene. V was pared by 6 bases and J by 0 bases, with 14 bases of the junction left unmatched. The CDR3 sequence is CASSLTRTSGGGEAKNIQYF. The CDR3 DNA is TGTGCCAGCTCCCTAACGAGGACTAGCGGGGGAGGTGAAGCCAAAAACATTCAGTACTTC.

CDR3 DNA: TGCGCCAGCAGCTTGGCAGGGCCCCTCACCTACGAGCAGTACTTC. As protein: CASSLAGPLTYEQYF. The V call is TRBV5-1, the J call TRBJ2-7, with D possibly matching TRBD1 (5 bases). The germline V and J ends were trimmed by 0 bases and 2 bases, with 12 bases remaining between them. CDR1 is SGHRS, CDR2 YFSETQ, per germline. CDR3 length equals 15 residues.

This chain links TRBV14 with TRBJ2-4, with D perhaps TRBD1 (5 bases). The V gene lost 1 base and the J gene lost 0 bases, with 25 bases spanning the gap. Germline CDR1 is SGHDN and CDR2 is FVKESK. The length of the CDR3 is 21 residues. Here the CDR3 reads CASSQVFRAASVPLAKNIQYF. The CDR3 coding sequence is TGTGCCAGCAGCCAAGTGTTCAGGGCAGCGTCCGTACCTCTAGCCAAAAACATTCAGTACTTC.

The genes are TRBV2 and TRBJ2-3, with D possibly being TRBD2 (5 bases). The length of the CDR3 is 13 residues. Trimming took off 7 bases at V and 8 bases at J, with 16 bases between the two ends. Looked up from germline, CDR1 is SNHLY and CDR2 is FYNNEI. The DNA of the CDR3 is TGTGCCAGCACTGCCATGGTGACTACTACGCAGTATTTT. Amino acids: CASTAMVTTTQYF.

This clone is a singleton in its sample. This rearrangement joins TRBV6-5 to TRBJ2-3; D tentatively reads TRBD1 or TRBD2 (5 bases each). There are 14 residues in the CDR3. V dropped 4 bases and J dropped 4 bases, with 12 bases sitting between them. Looked up from germline, CDR1 is MNHEY and CDR2 is SVGAGI. The CDR3 DNA follows: TGTGCCAGCAGTTCCCCAGGGCGGGCAGATACGCAGTATTTT. Encoded protein: CASSSPGRADTQYF.

The V and J genes are TRBV2 and TRBJ2-7; TRBD2 matches 16 bases. Trimming removed 8 bases from V and 4 bases from J; junction bases left unmatched: 2. The CDR3 totals 14 residues. The V gene's germline CDR1 is SNHLY and CDR2 FYNNEI. CDR3 residues: CASRGLAGGYEQYF. The CDR3 nucleotides are TGTGCCAGCCGGGGACTAGCGGGGGGGTACGAGCAGTACTTC.

The gene calls are TRBV4-3 and TRBJ2-7; D gene unclear. This CDR3 is built from 13 residues. Germline V gives CDR1 LGHNA, CDR2 YSLEER. Trimming left V 3 bases short and J 2 bases short, with 8 bases between. CDR3 loop: CASSQDLPYEQYF. The CDR3 DNA is TGCGCCAGCAGCCAGGATCTCCCCTACGAGCAGTACTTC.

J is TRBJ2-7 and V is TRBV29-1; tentative D call: TRBD1 (6 bases). From germline, CDR1 is SQVTM and CDR2 ANQGSEA. This CDR3 spans 13 amino acids. V dropped 7 bases and J dropped 0 bases, with 13 bases sitting between them. Written as DNA, the CDR3 is TGCAGCGCCTATGACAGGAGCTCCTACGAGCAGTACTTC. It yields the protein CSAYDRSSYEQYF.

This chain connects TRBV18 to TRBJ1-6; D is possibly TRBD1 (5 bases). The CDR3 sequence is 14 residues long. The germline V gene encodes CDR1 KGHSH and CDR2 LQKENI. V shed 2 bases and J shed 7 bases, with 9 bases lying between them. The DNA for the CDR3 is TGTGCCAGCTCACCAGGGGGAGTCAATTCACCCCTCCACTTT. Translation gives CASSPGGVNSPLHF.

The gene calls are TRBV30 and TRBJ2-7; a weak D match, TRBD2 (5 bases). Per germline, CDR1 GTSNPN and CDR2 SVGIG (reference sequence). Trimming took off 0 bases at V and 2 bases at J, with 8 bases between the two ends. The CDR3 runs to 13 residues. The CDR3 protein is CAWSVGNPYEQYF. The CDR3 DNA sequence: TGTGCCTGGAGTGTCGGGAACCCCTACGAGCAGTACTTC.

This chain links TRBV24-1 with TRBJ2-2, with a possible D match to TRBD1 (6 bases). CDR3 length: 15 residues. CDR1 KGHDR and CDR2 SFDVKD come from the germline V gene. Trimming pared 3 bases from V and 5 bases from J, leaving 12 bases between. CDR3 bases: TGTGCCACCAGTGATGGTAGCAGGGGAACCGGGGAGCTGTTTTTT. This translates into CATSDGSRGTGELFF.

The gene calls are TRBV4-1 and TRBJ1-3; a weak D match, TRBD1 (6 bases). V lost 1 base and J lost 9, with 16 bases in between. The CDR3 contains 15 residues. Germline lookup yields CDR1 MGHRA and CDR2 YSYEKL. CDR3 bases: TGCGCCAGCAGCCAAGTTCGGGACAACGTGGCCACCATATATTTT. Its protein product is CASSQVRDNVATIYF.

The chain joins TRBV5-1 to TRBJ2-2; TRBD1 or TRBD2 may be the D gene (6 bases each). CDR3 length: 16 residues. Germline V gene lookup returns CDR1 SGHRS and CDR2 YFSETQ. The ends were cut back, 4 bases at V and 0 bases at J, with 13 bases in the middle. The CDR3 nucleotides are TGCGCCAGCAGCGGGGGCGGGACACCGAACACCGGGGAGCTGTTTTTT. Translated: CASSGGGTPNTGELFF.

The chain is built from TRBV2 and TRBJ2-7, with no clear D. V was trimmed by 11 bases and J by 2 bases, leaving 22 bases between them. The CDR3 is made up of 15 amino acids. Looked up from germline, CDR1 is SNHLY and CDR2 is FYNNEI. The CDR3, as DNA: TGTGCCCAGCACTATTATAGGCTGAAGACCTACGAGCAGTACGTC. Amino acids: CAQHYYRLKTYEQYV.

The chain employs TRBV7-9 and TRBJ2-7; 10 nucleotides agree with TRBD1. Germline V CDR1 and CDR2: SEHNR, FQNEAQ (reference sequence). After removal of 5 bases from V and 6 bases from J, the junction contained 7 bases not matched to a gene. This CDR3 has 14 residues. The CDR3 sequence is CASSQGTGVIEQYV. CDR3 DNA sequence: TGTGCCAGCAGCCAAGGGACAGGGGTAATCGAGCAGTACGTC.

This chain joins TRBV6-5 and TRBJ2-3; perhaps TRBD1 as D (6 bases). From germline, CDR1 is MNHEY and CDR2 SVGAGI. The CDR3 covers 14 residues. Trimming pared 6 bases from V and 1 base from J, leaving 11 bases between. The CDR3 region has the DNA TGTGCCAGCAGGACGGACAGACGCACAGATACGCAGTATTTT. Its protein is CASRTDRRTDTQYF.

The CDR3 spells CASQMEATNEKLFF. DNA for the CDR3: TGTGCCAGCCAGATGGAGGCAACTAATGAAAAACTGTTTTTT. The rearrangement uses TRBV2 and TRBJ1-4; D remains ambiguous. The CDR3 sequence is 14 residues long. Germline-derived CDR1 and CDR2 are SNHLY and FYNNEI. V lost 8 bases and J lost 0, with 10 bases in between.

The rearrangement links TRBV19 to TRBJ1-2; 8 bases fit TRBD1. The junction had 1 base not matched to a gene; V was cut back by 4 bases and J by 0 bases. The germline V gene has CDR1 LNHDA and CDR2 SQIVND (reference sequence). The length of the CDR3 is 14 residues. In nucleotides, the CDR3 is TGTGCCAGTAGTACAGGGGGCTCTAACTATGGCTACACCTTC. Protein: CASSTGGSNYGYTF. Full variable domain (outside the CDR3, taken from reference TRBV19 and TRBJ1-2): DGGITQSPKYLFRKEGQNVTLSCEQNLNHDAMYWYRQDPGQGLRLIYYSQIVNDFQKGDIAEGYSVSREKKESFPLTVTSAQKNPTAFYLCASSTGGSNYGYTFGSGTRLTVV.

CDR3 nucleotide sequence: TGCAGCGTTGACTTCCAGCGGGGAATCTTCTACGAGCAGTACGTC. It encodes CSVDFQRGIFYEQYV. J is TRBJ2-7 and V is TRBV29-1; 7 nucleotides match TRBD2. Germline CDR1 is SQVTM and CDR2 is ANQGSEA. CDR3 size: 15 residues. The V gene end was trimmed by 3 bases and the J gene end by 3 bases; junction bases not matched to a gene: 11.

This clone occurred once. This chain links TRBV5-1 with TRBJ2-5, with 8 bases matching TRBD1. Germline CDR1 and CDR2: SGHRS and YFSETQ. The CDR3 length is 13 residues. Trimming took 4 bases from V and 5 from J; bases not matched to a gene: 4. This chain's CDR3 is CASSRDRGETQYF. As DNA, the CDR3 is TGCGCCAGCAGCCGCGACAGGGGTGAGACCCAGTACTTC.

The chain is built from TRBV5-1 and TRBJ2-1; D perhaps matches TRBD1 (6 bases). V was clipped by 0 bases and J by 4 bases, with 8 bases between them. Germline values: CDR1 SGHRS, CDR2 YFSETQ. This CDR3 has 14 amino acids. The CDR3 reads CASSLGDTYNEQFF. The DNA of the CDR3 is TGCGCCAGCAGCTTGGGGGACACTTACAATGAGCAGTTCTTC.

The genes are TRBV4-1 and TRBJ2-5; TRBD1 aligns across 9 bases. Germline V gives CDR1 MGHRA, CDR2 YSYEKL. With 1 base clipped from V and 5 bases from J, the junction kept 5 bases outside the gene matches. This CDR3 contains 15 residues. For the CDR3, the DNA is TGCGCCAGCAGCCAAGTAACAGGGGGCCGGGAGACCCAGTACTTC. This codes for CASSQVTGGRETQYF.

The CDR3 sequence: CASSSWTSGGNEQFF. CDR3 sequence (DNA): TGTGCCAGCAGTTCCTGGACTAGCGGGGGTAATGAGCAGTTCTTC. This chain joins TRBV7-9 and TRBJ2-1; 13 nucleotides agree with TRBD2. The J segment lost 7 bases and the V segment lost 6 bases, leaving 6 bases of the junction unmatched. The V gene's germline CDR1 is SEHNR and CDR2 FQNEAQ (reference sequence). The CDR3 sequence is 15 residues long.

This clone was seen a few times. The chain carries TRBV19 and TRBJ1-4; perhaps TRBD1 as D (5 bases). This CDR3 has 14 residues. V shed 5 bases and J shed 6 bases, with 13 bases lying between them. The V gene's germline CDR1 is LNHDA and CDR2 SQIVND (reference sequence). CDR3 bases: TGTGCCAGTAGTTTCAGGGCCCTCGATGAAAAACTGTTTTTT. Translated: CASSFRALDEKLFF.

CDR3 protein: CASSYSGIYEQYV. The CDR3 DNA reads as TGTGCCAGCAGTTACTCCGGGATCTACGAGCAGTACGTC. This chain connects TRBV6-2 or TRBV6-3 to TRBJ2-7; possible D gene TRBD2, 5 bases. CDR3 length: 13 residues. The germline CDR1 and CDR2 sequences are MNHEY and SVGEGT. V lost 0 bases, J lost 3 bases, and 6 bases lay in between.